The T cell receptor beta chain under discussion was sequenced for a study of T cells in localized non-small cell lung cancer. Clones were sequenced by immunoSEQ multiplex PCR, and TCRdb holds only the in-frame ones, with some missing. Of about 61,000 clones listed, 70% to 90% are singletons. The clonotype was recovered from a man aged 40 to 70 with stage I squamous cell lung carcinoma. The specimen comprised peripheral blood, sampled before any cancer treatment.

CDR3 in amino acids: CSVEGGEGRSFF. The CDR3 nucleotides are TGCAGCGTTGAAGGGGGGGAAGGGAGATCTTTCTTT. The chain carries TRBV29-1 and TRBJ1-1; D is possibly TRBD1 (5 bases). The V end lost 1 base, the J end lost 12 bases, and 15 bases lay between the germline ends. The CDR3 is 12 residues long. Germline CDR1 SQVTM, CDR2 ANQGSEA.